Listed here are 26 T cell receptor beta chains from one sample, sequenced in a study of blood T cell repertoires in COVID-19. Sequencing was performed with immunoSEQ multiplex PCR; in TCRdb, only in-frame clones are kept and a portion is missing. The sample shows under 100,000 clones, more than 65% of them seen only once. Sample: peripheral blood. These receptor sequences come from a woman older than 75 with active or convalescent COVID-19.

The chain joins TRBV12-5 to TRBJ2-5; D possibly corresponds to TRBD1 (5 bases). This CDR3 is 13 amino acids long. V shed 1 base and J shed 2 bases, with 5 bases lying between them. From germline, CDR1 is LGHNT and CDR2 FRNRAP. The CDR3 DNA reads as TGTGCTAGTGGTTTGGGACAGCAAGAGACCCAGTACTTC. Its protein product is CASGLGQQETQYF.

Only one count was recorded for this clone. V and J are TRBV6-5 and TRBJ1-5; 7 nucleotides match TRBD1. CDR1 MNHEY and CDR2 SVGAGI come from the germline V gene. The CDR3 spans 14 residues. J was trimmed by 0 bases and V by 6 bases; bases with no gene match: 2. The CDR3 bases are TGTGCCAGCAGACGACAGGGTAGCAATCAGCCCCAGCATTTT. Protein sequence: CASRRQGSNQPQHF.

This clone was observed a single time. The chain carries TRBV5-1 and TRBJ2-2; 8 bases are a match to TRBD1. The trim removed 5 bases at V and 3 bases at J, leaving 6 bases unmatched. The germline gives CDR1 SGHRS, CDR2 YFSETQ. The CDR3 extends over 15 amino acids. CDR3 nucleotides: TGCGCCAGCAGGGCTCCGGGACAGGACACCGGGGAGCTGTTTTTT. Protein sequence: CASRAPGQDTGELFF.

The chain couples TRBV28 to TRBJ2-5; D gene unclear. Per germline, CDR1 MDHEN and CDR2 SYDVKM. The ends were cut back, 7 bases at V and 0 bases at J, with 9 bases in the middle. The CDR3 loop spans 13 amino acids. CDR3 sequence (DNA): TGTGCCAGCACAACTCCGTACCAAGAGACCCAGTACTTC. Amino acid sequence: CASTTPYQETQYF.

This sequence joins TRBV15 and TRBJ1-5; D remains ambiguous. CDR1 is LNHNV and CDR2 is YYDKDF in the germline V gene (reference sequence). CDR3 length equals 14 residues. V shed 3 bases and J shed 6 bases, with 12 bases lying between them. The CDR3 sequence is CATSRGGGGQPQHF. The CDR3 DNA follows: TGTGCCACCAGCAGGGGAGGAGGAGGTCAGCCCCAGCATTTT. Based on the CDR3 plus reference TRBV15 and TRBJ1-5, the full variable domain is DAMVIQNPRYQVTQFGKPVTLSCSQTLNHNVMYWYQQKSSQAPKLLFHYYDKDFNNEADTPDNFQSRRPNTSFCFLDIRSPGLGDTAMYLCATSRGGGGQPQHFGDGTRLSIL.

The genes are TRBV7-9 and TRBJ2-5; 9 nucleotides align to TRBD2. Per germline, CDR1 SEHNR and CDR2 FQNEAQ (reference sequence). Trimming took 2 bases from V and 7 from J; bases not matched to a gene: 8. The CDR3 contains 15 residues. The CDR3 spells CASSLNSGGTGTQYF. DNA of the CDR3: TGTGCCAGCAGCTTAAACAGCGGGGGGACGGGGACCCAGTACTTC.

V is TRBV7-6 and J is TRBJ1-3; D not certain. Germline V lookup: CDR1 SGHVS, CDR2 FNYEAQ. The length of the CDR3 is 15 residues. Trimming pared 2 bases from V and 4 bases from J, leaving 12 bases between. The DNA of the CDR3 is TGTGCCAGCAGCTTATCCGATTTCGGGGGAAACACCATATATTTT. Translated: CASSLSDFGGNTIYF.

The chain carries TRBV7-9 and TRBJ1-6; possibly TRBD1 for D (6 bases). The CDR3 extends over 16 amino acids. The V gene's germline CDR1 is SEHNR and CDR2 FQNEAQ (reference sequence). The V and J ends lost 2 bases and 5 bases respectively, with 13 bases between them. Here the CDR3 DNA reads TGTGCCAGCAGCTTATTAACAGGGCCGGATAATTCACCCCTCCACTTT. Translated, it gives CASSLLTGPDNSPLHF.

The CDR3 region is CASSLDEGIQYF. Here the CDR3 DNA reads TGCGCCAGCAGCTTGGACGAGGGCATTCAGTACTTC. The rearrangement uses TRBV5-1 and TRBJ2-4; the D gene is possibly TRBD2 (5 bases). The germline V gene has CDR1 SGHRS and CDR2 YFSETQ. The length of the CDR3 is 12 residues. With 0 bases removed from V and 9 bases from J, the gap between germline ends came to 7 bases.

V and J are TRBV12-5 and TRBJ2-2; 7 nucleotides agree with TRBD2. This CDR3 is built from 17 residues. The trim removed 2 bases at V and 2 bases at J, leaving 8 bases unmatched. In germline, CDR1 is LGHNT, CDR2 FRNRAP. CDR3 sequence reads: CASGLRPPGLNTGELFF. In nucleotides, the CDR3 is TGTGCTAGTGGTTTGAGACCTCCGGGACTAAACACCGGGGAGCTGTTTTTT.

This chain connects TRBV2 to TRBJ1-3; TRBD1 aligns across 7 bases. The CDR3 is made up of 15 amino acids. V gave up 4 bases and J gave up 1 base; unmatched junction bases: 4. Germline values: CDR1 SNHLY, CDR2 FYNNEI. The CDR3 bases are TGTGCCAGCAGTGCACAGGGGTCTTCTGGAAACACCATATATTTT. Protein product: CASSAQGSSGNTIYF.

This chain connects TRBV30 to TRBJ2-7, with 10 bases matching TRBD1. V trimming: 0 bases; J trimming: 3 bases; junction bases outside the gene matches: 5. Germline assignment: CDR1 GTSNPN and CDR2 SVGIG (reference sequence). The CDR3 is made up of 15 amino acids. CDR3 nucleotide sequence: TGTGCCTGGAGTGTACGGGACAGGGGTGTCTACGAGCAGTACTTC. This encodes CAWSVRDRGVYEQYF. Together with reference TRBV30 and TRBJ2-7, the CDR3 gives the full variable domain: SQTIHQWPATLVQPVGSPLSLECTVEGTSNPNLYWYRQAAGRGLQLLFYSVGIGQISSEVPQNLSASRPQDRQFILSSKKLLLSDSGFYLCAWSVRDRGVYEQYFGPGTRLTVT.

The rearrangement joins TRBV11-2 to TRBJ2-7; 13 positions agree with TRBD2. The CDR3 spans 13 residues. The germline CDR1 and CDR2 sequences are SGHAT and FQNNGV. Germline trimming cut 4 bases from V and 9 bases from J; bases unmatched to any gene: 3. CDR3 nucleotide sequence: TGTGCCAGCAGCTCGACTAGCGGGGGGTCGCAGTACTTC. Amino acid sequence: CASSSTSGGSQYF.

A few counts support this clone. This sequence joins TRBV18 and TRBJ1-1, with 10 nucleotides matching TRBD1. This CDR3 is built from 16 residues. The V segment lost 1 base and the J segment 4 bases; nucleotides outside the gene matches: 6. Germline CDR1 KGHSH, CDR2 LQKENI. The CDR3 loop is CASSPQKGQGVTEAFF. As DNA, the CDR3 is TGTGCCAGCTCACCACAAAAAGGACAGGGGGTCACTGAAGCTTTCTTT.

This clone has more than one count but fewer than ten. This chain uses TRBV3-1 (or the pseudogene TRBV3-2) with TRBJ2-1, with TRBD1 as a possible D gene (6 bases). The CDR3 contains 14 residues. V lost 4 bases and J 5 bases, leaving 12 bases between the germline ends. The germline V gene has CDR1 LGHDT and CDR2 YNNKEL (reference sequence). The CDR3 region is CASSRPGQDNEQFF. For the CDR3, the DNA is TGTGCCAGCAGCCGTCCGGGACAAGACAATGAGCAGTTCTTC.

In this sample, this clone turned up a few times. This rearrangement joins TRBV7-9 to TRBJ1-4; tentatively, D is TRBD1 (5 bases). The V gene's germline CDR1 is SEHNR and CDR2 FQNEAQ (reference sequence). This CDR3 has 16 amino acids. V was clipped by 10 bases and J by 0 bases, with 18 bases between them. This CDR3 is CAITAGWGATNEKLFF. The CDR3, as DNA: TGTGCCATCACCGCGGGTTGGGGGGCAACTAATGAAAAACTGTTTTTT.

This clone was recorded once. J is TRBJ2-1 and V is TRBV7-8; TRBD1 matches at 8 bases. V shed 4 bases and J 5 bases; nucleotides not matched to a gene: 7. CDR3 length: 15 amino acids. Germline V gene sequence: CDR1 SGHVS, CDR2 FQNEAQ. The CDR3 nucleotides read TGTGCCAGCAGCTCCCCGACAGGGGTAGACAATGAGCAGTTCTTC. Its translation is CASSSPTGVDNEQFF.

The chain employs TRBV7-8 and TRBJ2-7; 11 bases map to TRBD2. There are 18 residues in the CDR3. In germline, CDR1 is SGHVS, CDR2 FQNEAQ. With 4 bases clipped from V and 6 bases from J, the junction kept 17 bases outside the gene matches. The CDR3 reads CASSWPRTSGGSRGEQYF. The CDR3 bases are TGTGCCAGCAGCTGGCCTCGAACTAGCGGGGGCTCCAGAGGCGAGCAGTACTTC.

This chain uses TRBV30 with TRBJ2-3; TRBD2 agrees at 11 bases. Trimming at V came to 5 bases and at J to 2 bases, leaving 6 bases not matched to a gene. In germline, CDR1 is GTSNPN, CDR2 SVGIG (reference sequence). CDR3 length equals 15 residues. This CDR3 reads CAWLASGGNTDTQYF. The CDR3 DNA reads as TGTGCCTGGCTCGCTAGCGGGGGGAACACAGATACGCAGTATTTT.

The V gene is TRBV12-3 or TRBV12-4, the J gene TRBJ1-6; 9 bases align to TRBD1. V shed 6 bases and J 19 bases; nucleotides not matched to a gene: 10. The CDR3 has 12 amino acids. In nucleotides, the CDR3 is TGTGCCAGCAGAATTAACCGGGACAGGGTTCACTTT. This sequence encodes CASRINRDRVHF.

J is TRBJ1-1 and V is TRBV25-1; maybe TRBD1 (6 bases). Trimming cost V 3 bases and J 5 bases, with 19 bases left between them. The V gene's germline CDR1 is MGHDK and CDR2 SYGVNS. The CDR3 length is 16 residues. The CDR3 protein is CASSDSLGARRTEAFF. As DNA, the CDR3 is TGTGCCAGCAGTGATTCTCTGGGGGCGCGTAGGACTGAAGCTTTCTTT. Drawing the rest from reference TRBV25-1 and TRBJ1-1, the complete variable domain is EADIYQTPRYLVIGTGKKITLECSQTMGHDKMYWYQQDPGMELHLIHYSYGVNSTEKGDLSSESTVSRIRTEHFPLTLESARPSHTSQYLCASSDSLGARRTEAFFGQGTRLTVV.

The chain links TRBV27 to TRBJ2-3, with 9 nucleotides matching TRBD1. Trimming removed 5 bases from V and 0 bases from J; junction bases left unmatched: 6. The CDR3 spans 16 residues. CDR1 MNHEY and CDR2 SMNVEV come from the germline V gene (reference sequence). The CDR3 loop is CASSLWTGASTDTQYF. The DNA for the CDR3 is TGTGCCAGCAGTCTATGGACAGGGGCTAGCACAGATACGCAGTATTTT.

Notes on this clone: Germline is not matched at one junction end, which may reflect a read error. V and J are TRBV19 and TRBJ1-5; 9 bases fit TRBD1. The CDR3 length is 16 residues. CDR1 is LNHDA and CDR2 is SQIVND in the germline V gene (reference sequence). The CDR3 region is CASSQLGQGSYQPQHF. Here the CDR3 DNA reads TGTGCCAGTAGTCAACTGGGACAGGGTAGCTATCAGCCCCAGCATTTT.

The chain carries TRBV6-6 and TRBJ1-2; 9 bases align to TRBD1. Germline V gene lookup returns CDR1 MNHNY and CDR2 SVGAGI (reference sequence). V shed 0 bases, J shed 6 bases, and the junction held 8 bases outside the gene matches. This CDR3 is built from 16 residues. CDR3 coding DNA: TGTGCCAGCAGTTACTCTGCACAGGGGGCTGATGATGGCTACACCTTC. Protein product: CASSYSAQGADDGYTF.

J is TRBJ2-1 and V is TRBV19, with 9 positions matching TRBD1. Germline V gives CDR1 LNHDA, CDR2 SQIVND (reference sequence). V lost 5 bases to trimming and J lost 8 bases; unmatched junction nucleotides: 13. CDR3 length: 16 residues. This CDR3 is CASSLTTGGLRDEQFF. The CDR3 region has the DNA TGTGCCAGTAGTTTAACGACAGGGGGGTTGAGGGATGAGCAGTTCTTC.

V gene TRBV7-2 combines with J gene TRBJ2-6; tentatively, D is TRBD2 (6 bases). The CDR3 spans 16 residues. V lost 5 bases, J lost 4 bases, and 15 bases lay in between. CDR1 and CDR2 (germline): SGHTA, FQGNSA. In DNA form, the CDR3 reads TGTGCCAGCAGCCTTGCCCCGGGGGTGGGGGCCAACGTCCTGACTTTC. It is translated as CASSLAPGVGANVLTF.